These T cell receptor beta chains were read from a single sample in a study of blood T cell repertoires in COVID-19. Profiled with immunoSEQ multiplex PCR; TCRdb holds only in-frame clones, not every one. The sample contains approximately 230,000 clones, about 90% of which appear only once. Specimen: peripheral blood. These receptors originate from a man older than 75 with acute or convalescent COVID-19. CDR3s include the opening cysteine and the closing phenylalanine or tryptophan. A D gene is named only where the DNA matches it firmly. For some rows the clone size is stated as once, few or many, or as a class when expanded; others skip it.

TRBJ1-3	-	TRBV9	-	TGTGCCAGCAGCGCTGAGACAACTGGAAACACCATATATTTT	CASSAETTGNTIYF
TRBJ2-5	TRBD1	TRBV5-1	-	TGCGCCAGCAGCCCCGGGACAGCAGAGACCCAGTACTTC	CASSPGTAETQYF
TRBJ2-5	-	TRBV5-1	-	TGCGCCAGCACCGCAGCCACAGGGCAAGAGACCCAGTACTTC	CASTAATGQETQYF
TRBJ2-3	TRBD1	TRBV29-1	-	TGCAGCGCCGGACAGGGGGCAGATACGCAGTATTTT	CSAGQGADTQYF
TRBJ2-4	TRBD1	TRBV19	-	TGTGCCAGTAGTAAGGTGACAGGGGGCGGTGAAAACATTCAGTACTTC	CASSKVTGGGENIQYF
TRBJ2-1	TRBD2	TRBV6-2/TRBV6-3	-	TGTGCCAGCAGCAATTCTAGACTAGCGGCCATTCGGCCTGAGCAGTTCTTC	CASSNSRLAAIRPEQFF
TRBJ1-2	-	TRBV28	-	TGTGCCAGCAGTTTATCCAGAAACTATGGCTACACCTTC	CASSLSRNYGYTF
TRBJ2-7	TRBD1	TRBV28	-	TGTGCCAGCAGTGGAGGACAGGGCCACGCTTACGAGCAGTACTTC	CASSGGQGHAYEQYF
TRBJ1-5	TRBD1	TRBV18	-	TGTGCCAGCTCCCTCGACAGGGTTAATCAGCCCCAGCATTTT	CASSLDRVNQPQHF
TRBJ1-6	TRBD1	TRBV7-2	-	TGTGCCAGCAGCTTAGTAGGCAGCCAGGGGGTAGGCCACGGTTCACCCCTCCACTTT	CASSLVGSQGVGHGSPLHF
TRBJ2-7	TRBD2	TRBV6-6	once	TGTGCCAGCAGCCAGACTAGCGGGAGTTACGAGCAGTACTTC	CASSQTSGSYEQYF
TRBJ1-1	-	TRBV11-2	-	TGTGCCAGCAGCTTAGGGCAGGCTACAATGAACACTGAAGCTTTCTTT	CASSLGQATMNTEAFF
TRBJ2-1	TRBD1	TRBV5-1	-	TGCGCCAGCAGCCGGGACAGGGCGACCTACAATGAGCAGTTCTTC	CASSRDRATYNEQFF
TRBJ1-2	TRBD1	TRBV7-2	-	TGTGCCAGCAGCACTGGACAGGGATCATTCTATGGCTACACCTTC	CASSTGQGSFYGYTF
TRBJ1-6	-	TRBV13	-	TGTGCCAGCAGCGCCCTGCCGGCCCGGGATAATTCACCCCTCCACTTT	CASSALPARDNSPLHF
TRBJ2-1	TRBD2	TRBV4-3	-	TGCGCCAGCAGCCAAGATATGGCGGGGGGGGCTTACAATGAGCAGTTCTTC	CASSQDMAGGAYNEQFF
TRBJ2-1	-	TRBV2	few	TGTGCCAGCAGACCTCGGGGGAGCTCCTACAATGAGCAGTTCTTC	CASRPRGSSYNEQFF
TRBJ2-2	TRBD2	TRBV19	-	TGTGCCAGTAGTAAAATAGCGGGGGCAATTACCGGGGAGCTGTTTTTT	CASSKIAGAITGELFF
TRBJ1-2	-	TRBV3-1/TRBV3-2	-	TGTGCCAGCAGCCAAGAAACGCGAGGAAGGTTTGAAGGCTACACCTTC	CASSQETRGRFEGYTF
TRBJ2-1	TRBD2	TRBV6-5	-	TGTGCCAGCGAAGGGACTAGCGGCATTGGGGGTGAGCAGTTCTTC	CASEGTSGIGGEQFF
TRBJ1-2	TRBD1	TRBV6-5	-	TGTGCCAGCAGCCCGGGACAGGCCCCAGGCTATGGCTACACCTTC	CASSPGQAPGYGYTF
TRBJ2-7	-	TRBV19	once	TGTGCCAGTAGAGGACACAACCCCCTCTCCTACGAGCAGTACTTC	CASRGHNPLSYEQYF
TRBJ2-3	TRBD2	TRBV9	-	TGTGCCAGCAGCGCAAGGGGACTAGCGGGAGGAGAAGCAGATACGCAGTATTTT	CASSARGLAGGEADTQYF
TRBJ2-5	TRBD1	TRBV11-2	-	TGTGCCAGCAGCTTAGAAAGGTGGCTACAGGGGGGCGAAGAGACCCAGTACTTC	CASSLERWLQGGEETQYF
TRBJ2-2	TRBD2	TRBV7-3	-	TGTGCCAGCAGCCGTAGCGGGAGCGCGAACACCGGGGAGCTGTTTTTT	CASSRSGSANTGELFF
TRBJ1-3	-	TRBV5-1	-	TGCGCCAGCAGCTATGGACAGAATTCTGGAAACACCATATATTTT	CASSYGQNSGNTIYF
TRBJ2-3	TRBD2	TRBV25-1	-	TGTGCCAGCAGTCCGACTAGCGGGAGTGCAGATACGCAGTATTTT	CASSPTSGSADTQYF
TRBJ2-1	-	TRBV7-9	-	TGTGCCAGCAGCAAGCGACTAGAGAGGGGCGATGAGCAGTTCTTC	CASSKRLERGDEQFF
TRBJ2-3	-	TRBV7-2	-	TGTGCCAGCACCCTTACAGGGCCTAACACAGATACGCAGTATTTT	CASTLTGPNTDTQYF
TRBJ2-4	-	TRBV19	-	TGTGCCAGTAGTGAGACGAGGAGGAGCGCCAAAAACATTCAGTACTTC	CASSETRRSAKNIQYF
TRBJ2-7	-	TRBV14	-	TGTGCCAGCGGTAGCTCCTACGAGCAGTACTTC	CASGSSYEQYF
TRBJ1-4	TRBD1	TRBV12-5	-	TGTGCTAGTGGTTGGGGGACAGGGAATGAAAAACTGTTTTTT	CASGWGTGNEKLFF
TRBJ2-5	-	TRBV4-2	-	TGTGCCAGCAGCCAAGATCTCTCCCGAGAGACCCAGTACTTC	CASSQDLSRETQYF
TRBJ2-7	TRBD1	TRBV5-1	few	TGCGCTGGGCACGGACAGGGAACCCCACTCTACGAGCAGTACTTC	CAGHGQGTPLYEQYF
TRBJ1-5	TRBD1	TRBV5-8	few	TGTGCCAGCAGCTTGGCTTCCGGGACAGACGTTCTAAGCAATCAGCCCCAGCATTTT	CASSLASGTDVLSNQPQHF
TRBJ2-7	TRBD1	TRBV7-2	once	TGTGCCAGCAGCTTAGCCGACAGGGCGAGCGAGCAGTACTTC	CASSLADRASEQYF
TRBJ1-1	TRBD1	TRBV7-9	-	TGTGCCAGCAGCTCGACTCCGGGACAGGGGGCTTACACTGAAGCTTTCTTT	CASSSTPGQGAYTEAFF
TRBJ1-5	TRBD1	TRBV7-8	-	TGTGCCAGCAGCTTTGCCGGGACAGCGTTTAGCAATCAGCCCCAGCATTTT	CASSFAGTAFSNQPQHF
TRBJ2-4	-	TRBV11-2	-	TGTGCCAGCAGCTTAGGCTCAGCGGTCAAAAACATTCAGTACTTC	CASSLGSAVKNIQYF
TRBJ2-2	TRBD1	TRBV4-2	-	TGTGCCAGCAGCCAAGATAGGACAGGGGGCTCTACTCTCCCCACCGGGGAGCTGTTTTTT	CASSQDRTGGSTLPTGELFF
TRBJ2-5	TRBD1	TRBV4-1	once	TGCGCCAGCAGCCAAGACCCTGGACAGGAAAGGACCCAGTACTTC	CASSQDPGQERTQYF
TRBJ2-1	TRBD2	TRBV19	-	TGTGCCAGTAGAGGGGTTCTACAGCGGGGGGCTTCCCGAAGCTCCTACAATGAGCAGTTCTTC	CASRGVLQRGASRSSYNEQFF